Below, one T cell receptor (beta chain) is given with its context. Its antigen is still unknown. The sample comes from a study of CD8+ T cells in alopecia areata. Study-wide background: For the treated group, dosing was oral tofacitinib at 5 to 10 mg twice daily. Regarding the study as a whole: Scalp and blood samples kept many expanded lesional clones throughout tofacitinib.

The CDR3 is made up of 15 amino acids. V shed 4 bases and J shed 2 bases, with 12 bases lying between them. Germline V gene sequence: CDR1 SQVTM, CDR2 ANQGSEA. RNA was isolated and reverse transcribed to cDNA, the sequencing template. Clones were read by immunoSEQ multiplex PCR, and TCRdb kept only the in-frame ones, dropping some. The sample shows under 350,000 clones, roughly 50% of them seen only once. Documented treatment: oral pan-JAK inhibitor, 5-10 mg twice daily. Sequences were derived from CD4+ T cells sorted from blood, sampled at week 24, from a patient treated with tofacitinib. V gene TRBV29-1 combines with J gene TRBJ2-6, with D maybe TRBD1 (7 bases). This clonotype was obtained from a human donor with alopecia areata. As DNA, the CDR3 is TGCAGCGTTGTGACAGGGAGGACTGGGGCCAACGTCCTGACTTTC. This translates into CSVVTGRTGANVLTF. Combining the CDR3 with reference TRBV29-1 and TRBJ2-6 gives the whole variable domain SAVISQKPSRDICQRGTSLTIQCQVDSQVTMMFWYRQQPGQSLTLIATANQGSEATYESGFVIDKFPISRPNLTFSTLTVSNMSPEDSSIYLCSVVTGRTGANVLTFGAGSRLTVL.